This T cell receptor (beta chain) was obtained from a study of CD8+ T cells in alopecia areata. The trim removed 5 bases at V and 7 bases at J, leaving 11 bases unmatched. This CDR3 comprises 14 residues. Germline V gene lookup returns CDR1 MDHEN and CDR2 SYDVKM. Sequencing relied on a cDNA template that was reverse transcribed from extracted RNA. Libraries were prepared by immunoSEQ multiplex PCR; TCRdb keeps only in-frame clonotypes and omits some of them. The table lists around 34,000 clones, approximately 58% of them singletons, with approximately 40% in the top ten. The rearrangement joins TRBV28 to TRBJ2-7, with 7 bases identical to TRBD2. This sequence was found in a human donor with alopecia areata. The sequencing input was NKG2D-high CD8+ T cells sorted from blood. The CDR3 region is CASSPHTSESEQYF. CDR3 DNA sequence: TGTGCCAGCAGTCCCCATACTAGCGAGTCAGAGCAGTACTTC.